This T cell receptor beta chain was sequenced for a study of blood T cell repertoires in COVID-19. As for the study in general: COVID-19 samples, acute and convalescent, were from the United States, Italy and Spain. The analysed material was cDNA or gDNA that came from T cells, B-cell-depleted T cells, or PBMCs.

The age range of participants was roughly 18 to 90 years, with residence in some 25 US areas. V was clipped by 0 bases and J by 0 bases, with 11 bases between them. There are 16 residues in the CDR3. Germline V lookup: CDR1 LGHDT, CDR2 YNNKEL (reference sequence). In the original processing: From reference gene primer amplification, estimates of nucleated cell counts were derived. Sequencing was performed with immunoSEQ multiplex PCR; in TCRdb, only in-frame clones are kept and a portion is missing. V, J and clone size are those of that table, while D and trimming were read from the DNA. The table has about 170,000 clones, around 82% seen once.

The sample consisted of PBMCs or T cells enriched from blood (not recorded which). V and J are TRBV3-1 (or the pseudogene TRBV3-2) and TRBJ1-1, with D possibly TRBD1 on 6 matching bases. The clonotype comes from a woman in her 50s in a cohort exposed to, infected with or recovered from COVID-19 (not recorded which). The CDR3 region has the DNA TGTGCCAGCAGCCAAGAATTTGGACAGCTGAACACTGAAGCTTTCTTT. Its translation is CASSQEFGQLNTEAFF.